This T cell receptor beta chain emerged from a study of tumor and adjacent non-tumor tissue in lung cancer. Study information: The cohort had about twelve adenocarcinoma, a couple of squamous cell and 1 small cell patients. The patients, roughly 10 men and roughly 5 women, were about 31 to 76 with stage I to III disease. Study outcomes and limitations: Tumor tissue had significantly higher TCR diversity than normal lung. Tumor repertoires had a smaller top 100 clone share than normal lung.

The CDR3 has 14 amino acids. The germline CDR1 and CDR2 sequences are WSHSY and SAAADI. This clonotype was counted between two and nine times. Antigen: not known. The CDR3 end shows no conserved phenylalanine or tryptophan, and so a read error is likely. TCRbeta libraries were built with three rounds of nested PCR, modified from ARM-PCR. MiXCR, run by TCRdb on the multiplex PCR reads, gives a single entry per CDR3 protein. The sample has about 100,000 distinct CDR3 sequences; 65% are singletons. This sample's RNA came from whole unsorted tissue. The normal lung tissue was taken more than 3 cm from the tumor edge.

The source material was distant non-tumor lung tissue. The clonotype originates from a man under 40 with non-small cell lung cancer. J is TRBJ2-7 and V is TRBV10-2; 9 nucleotides align to TRBD2. CDR3 sequence: CAISESLAGYEQYL. CDR3 sequence (DNA): TGCGCCATCAGTGAGTCACTAGCGGGCTACGAGCAGTACCTC.